This T cell receptor (beta chain) came from a study of T cell changes during pregnancy in multiple sclerosis. V lost 5 bases and J 1 base, leaving 17 bases between the germline ends. The germline V gene has CDR1 SGHTA and CDR2 FQGNSA. The CDR3 length is 16 residues. The method was immunoSEQ multiplex PCR; TCRdb's version includes in-frame clones alone and lacks a portion of them. The table includes about 70,000 clones, 80% to 95% detected once. Sequencing was performed on CD8+ T cells from peripheral blood mononuclear cells, taken in the third trimester of pregnancy. The receptor was derived from a female donor in good health, enrolled as a control in a pregnancy study. The chain is built from TRBV7-2 and TRBJ1-2; D remains unclear. The CDR3 nucleotides read TGTGCCAGCAGCCCTCTCCGGGGAGAGAGTAACTATGGCTACACCTTC. As protein: CASSPLRGESNYGYTF.